A single sample gave rise to the 21 T cell receptor beta chains below, sequenced in a study of tumor-infiltrating lymphocytes in primary liver carcinoma. Scientists recovered RNA and DNA together from around 20-30 mg of unsorted bulk tissue. Total RNA amounting to roughly 450 ng was the source from which TCR beta cDNA was made with a constant-region primer. The TCR beta library was amplified through three nested multiplex PCR rounds in a modified ARM-PCR procedure. Two initial PCR rounds of about 10 cycles each paired TRBV1-TRBV30 forward primers with a C-beta reverse primer. TCRdb re-called the multiplex PCR reads through MiXCR, storing one row per CDR3 protein. The table has approximately 37,000 distinct CDR3 sequences, around 74% seen once. Sequencing was performed on liver tumor tissue from sampling region 4. The subset here: tumor region T4, right-lateral pole. Source of these receptors: a man in his forties or fifties with primary liver carcinoma and hepatitis B virus infection.

This clonotype occurred many times. The gene calls are TRBV7-3 and TRBJ2-1; no firm D call. Germline V gene sequence: CDR1 SGHTA, CDR2 FQGTGA. With 2 bases removed from V and 0 bases from J, the gap between germline ends came to 8 bases. The CDR3 sequence is 15 residues long. The CDR3 DNA sequence: TGTGCCAGCAGCTTAGGCCCGAGCTCCTACAATGAGCAGTTCTTC. It is translated as CASSLGPSSYNEQFF. Looking up the rest from reference TRBV7-3 and TRBJ2-1 gives the full variable domain: GAGVSQTPSNKVTEKGKYVELRCDPISGHTALYWYRQSLGQGPEFLIYFQGTGAADDSGLPNDRFFAVRPEGSVSTLKIQRTERGDSAVYLCASSLGPSSYNEQFFGPGTRLTVL.

About this clonotype itself: At one boundary the junction diverges from the germline segment, which might be a read error. The V gene is TRBV5-1, the J gene TRBJ2-5; D could derive from TRBD1 or TRBD2 (5 bases each). Germline V lookup: CDR1 SGHRS, CDR2 YFSETQ. The CDR3 is 15 residues long. The CDR3 DNA reads TGCGTCAGCGGCTTGGGGACCGTGGGGAAGGAGACCCAGTACTTC. This gives the protein CVSGLGTVGKETQYF.

Only one count was recorded for this clonotype. The CDR3 ends on some other residue instead of the conserved phenylalanine or tryptophan, so this is likely a read error. CDR3 nucleotides: TGTGCCAGCTGTCGTCGACAGGGTGGCCGGTTAAATGAGCAGTTCTTA. Translated, it gives CASCRRQGGRLNEQFL. The chain carries TRBV14 and TRBJ2-1; 7 bases map to TRBD1. The ends lost 8 bases at V and 7 bases at J; junction bases unmatched: 17. The CDR3 covers 16 residues. CDR1 is SGHDN, CDR2 FVKESK, per germline.

About this clonotype: A read error may produce the germline difference seen at one junction end. The V gene is TRBV29-1, the J gene TRBJ2-5, with D possibly being TRBD2 (5 bases). The CDR3 runs to 13 residues. Germline CDR1 reads SQVTM; CDR2 reads ANQGSEA. CDR3 sequence: CSAPGKTQETEYF. In DNA form, the CDR3 reads TGCAGCGCCCCCGGGAAGACTCAAGAGACCGAGTACTTC.

In the case of this clonotype: Mismatch with germline at one junction end may stem from a read error. The V and J genes are TRBV29-1 and TRBJ1-1, with a tentative D call TRBD1 (5 bases). CDR3 length equals 15 residues. Germline V lookup: CDR1 SQVTM, CDR2 ANQGSEA. This chain's CDR3 is CSVSPGWGMVAEAFF. CDR3 nucleotide sequence: TGTAGCGTTAGTCCAGGGTGGGGTATGGTCGCCGAAGCTTTCTTT.

As for this clonotype: Germline and junction disagree at one end, which may indicate a read error. The gene calls are TRBV30 and TRBJ2-7, with D unresolved. CDR3 size: 15 residues. Germline assignment: CDR1 GTSNPN and CDR2 SVGIG (reference sequence). DNA for the CDR3: TGTGCCTGGAGTGTAGCCGGGTCAGGACCCTACGAACAGTACTTC. This gives the protein CAWSVAGSGPYEQYF.

Remarks on this clonotype: A much larger clone is a single base away; this may be a read error. The rearrangement uses TRBV9 and TRBJ2-2; weak D call: TRBD2 (5 bases). Germline CDR1 is SGDLS and CDR2 is YYNGEE. The CDR3 is made up of 14 amino acids. The CDR3 coding sequence is TGTGCCAACAGCGTAGGAGGCGGGACCGGGGAGCTGTTTTTT. This codes for CANSVGGGTGELFF.

A note on this clonotype: Given the absence of the conserved phenylalanine or tryptophan at the CDR3 end, a read error is likely. This chain connects TRBV6-6 to TRBJ1-1; D remains ambiguous. Trimming left V 5 bases short and J 2 bases short, with 15 bases between. CDR1 and CDR2 (germline): MNHNY, SVGAGI (reference sequence). This CDR3 comprises 15 residues. This chain's CDR3 is CASSNDGRTNTEAFS. The CDR3 DNA reads as TGTGCCAGCAGTAACGATGGCAGGACTAACACTGAAGCTTTCTCT.

Points on this clonotype: Compared with germline, one end of the junction differs, possibly owing to a read error. The CDR3 region is CASSSIQDNEQFF. The CDR3 DNA follows: TGCGCCAGCAGCTCAATCCAAGACAATGAGCAGTTCTTT. The gene calls are TRBV5-1 and TRBJ2-1; unclear D gene. Germline lookup yields CDR1 SGHRS and CDR2 YFSETQ. CDR3 length: 13 amino acids.

As to this clonotype: Compared with germline, one end of the junction differs, possibly owing to a read error. The chain recombines TRBV5-5 with TRBJ2-3, with D possibly being TRBD1 (6 bases). The CDR3 loop spans 15 amino acids. Germline V gene lookup returns CDR1 SGHKS and CDR2 YYEKEE (reference sequence). The CDR3 spells CDSNAEFRGRDTQYF. As DNA, the CDR3 is TGTGACAGCAACGCCGAATTTAGGGGGAGAGATACGCAGTATTTT.

As regards this clonotype: At one boundary the junction diverges from the germline segment, which might be a read error. The chain couples TRBV12-5 to TRBJ2-7; D might be TRBD1 or TRBD2, each matching 5 bases. The germline V gene has CDR1 LGHNT and CDR2 FRNRAP. This CDR3 contains 13 residues. CDR3 in DNA: TGTGCCAGTGAGGGGACCGGTTCCTGCGAGCAGCATTTC. Protein product: CASEGTGSCEQHF.

The count of this clonotype is one. The gene calls are TRBV11-3 and TRBJ2-1; D may be TRBD2 (6 bases). Trimming pared 1 base from V and 5 bases from J, leaving 18 bases between. Germline CDR1 is SGHNT and CDR2 is YENEEA. This CDR3 has 17 amino acids. The CDR3 sequence: CASSLGIPGLPNNEQFF. CDR3 in DNA: TGTGCCAGCAGCTTAGGTATACCGGGACTCCCCAACAATGAGCAGTTCTTC.

This clonotype came up once. The junction departs from germline at one end; a sequencing error may be responsible. The rearrangement joins TRBV7-8 to TRBJ1-5, with 10 bases that match TRBD1. Germline V gives CDR1 SGHVS, CDR2 FQNEAQ. This CDR3 has 15 amino acids. The CDR3 loop is CASSLGTGGNLPQHF. The CDR3 DNA reads as TGTGCCAGCAGCTTAGGGACAGGGGGGAATCTGCCCCAGCATTTT.

As regards this clonotype: One junction end does not reproduce the germline sequence, and a read error may be involved. This rearrangement joins TRBV11-3 to TRBJ1-1, with TRBD1 matching 8 bases. The CDR3 has 13 residues. The germline gives CDR1 SGHNT, CDR2 YENEEA. Written as DNA, the CDR3 is TGTGCCAGCAGCATTCGACAGGGGACTGAAGCTTACTTT. The encoded protein is CASSIRQGTEAYF.

Turning to this clonotype: Compared with germline, one end of the junction differs, possibly owing to a read error. The rearrangement joins TRBV12-3 or TRBV12-4 to TRBJ2-7, with D tentatively TRBD2 (6 bases). The CDR3 totals 13 residues. CDR3 sequence (DNA): TGTGCCAGCATTCTCGGGACTGGGGACGAGCAGTTTTTC. Translating gives CASILGTGDEQFF.

This clonotype appeared a single time. An end of the junction differs from the germline gene, which may be a read error. The chain employs TRBV28 and TRBJ2-5; TRBD1 matches 8 bases. Germline values: CDR1 MDHEN, CDR2 SYDVKM. CDR3 length: 16 amino acids. The CDR3 sequence: CASSQTGGNSRGTQYF. For the CDR3, the DNA is TGTGCAAGCAGTCAAACAGGGGGTAATTCTCGAGGGACCCAGTACTTC.

This clonotype was seen more than once but under ten times. The chain combines TRBV29-1 with TRBJ2-5; 8 positions agree with TRBD1. Germline CDR1 SQVTM, CDR2 ANQGSEA. The V segment lost 7 bases and the J segment 7 bases; nucleotides outside the gene matches: 11. The CDR3 is 13 residues long. Here the CDR3 reads CSGQGADSMTQYF. The CDR3 region has the DNA TGCAGCGGTCAGGGGGCGGATTCCATGACCCAGTACTTC.

Regarding this clonotype: A read error may account for a junction end that differs from germline. This chain connects TRBV12-3 or TRBV12-4 to TRBJ1-1; D remains unclear. The CDR3 has 14 residues. Written as DNA, the CDR3 is TGTGCCAGCAGCTCTTCCGATGTGAACACTGAAGTTTCCTTT. It translates to CASSSSDVNTEVSF.

Remarks on this clonotype: The final CDR3 position lacks the conserved phenylalanine or tryptophan, pointing to a likely read error. The DNA is omitted, as the CDR3 cannot be located on it reliably, and the CDR3 follows TCRdb's listing. The gene calls are TRBV6-2 or TRBV6-3 and TRBJ2-5; TRBD2 reflects the table's D call only, with no check against the DNA. Germline loops: CDR1 MNHEY, CDR2 SVGEGT. The CDR3 is 13 residues long, counting both termini. The CDR3 is CASSSRLANTHYL.

About this clonotype itself: With a much larger clone just one base away, this may be a read error. The rearrangement joins TRBV6-6 to TRBJ1-1, with a tentative D call TRBD1 (5 bases). The germline CDR1 and CDR2 sequences are MNHNY and SVGAGI (reference sequence). The CDR3 extends over 12 amino acids. This CDR3 is CASSQTDTEASF. DNA of the CDR3: TGTGCCAGCAGCCAGACAGACACTGAAGCTTCCTTT.

Remarks on this clonotype: A much larger clone differs by one base, so this may be a read error. The chain carries TRBV5-1 and TRBJ2-1; D might be TRBD2 (6 bases). Trimming left V 4 bases short and J 9 bases short, with 11 bases between. The CDR3 is 12 residues long. Germline V gives CDR1 SGHRS, CDR2 YFSETQ. The CDR3 sequence is CASSTYSGEQFF. The CDR3 DNA reads as TGCGCCAGCAGCACGTATAGCGGTGAGCAGTTCTTC.